This passage covers 11 T cell receptor beta chains from one sample sequenced in a study of cytomegalovirus exposure and HLA in healthy donors. PCR primers comprised 60 Vbeta and 13 Jbeta primers. TCRdb's table, derived via immunoSEQ multiplex PCR, lists solely in-frame clones and lacks some. Of around 150,000 clones detected, about 61% appear once; the ten largest clones hold less than 2.5%. The source material was PBMCs. All receptors come from a woman aged 40 to 55 in good health and CMV-seronegative.

This clone was seen a few times. The rearrangement joins TRBV29-1 to TRBJ2-7; 7 bases fit TRBD1. This CDR3 is 13 amino acids long. From germline, CDR1 is SQVTM and CDR2 ANQGSEA. V lost 6 bases and J lost 0; bases outside the gene matches: 5. CDR3 region: CSVEGTASYEQYF. Written as DNA, the CDR3 is TGCAGCGTCGAGGGGACAGCCTCCTACGAGCAGTACTTC.

This chain joins TRBV11-1 and TRBJ2-1, with D possibly being TRBD1 (6 bases). Germline CDR1 reads SGHAT; CDR2 reads FQDESV (reference sequence). The CDR3 sequence is 15 residues long. V lost 6 bases and J 0 bases, leaving 12 bases between the germline ends. CDR3 sequence reads: CASSFTGSSYNEQFF. The CDR3 DNA reads as TGTGCCAGCAGTTTTACAGGGAGCTCCTACAATGAGCAGTTCTTC.

The sample holds one count of this clone. CDR3 in DNA: TGTGCCAGCAGCGTACCCTCAGGGCAGGAGCAGTACTTC. This codes for CASSVPSGQEQYF. The chain is built from TRBV9 and TRBJ2-7; D is possibly TRBD1 (5 bases). Trimming shortened V by 1 base and J by 7 bases, and 12 bases separated the two germline ends. From germline, CDR1 is SGDLS and CDR2 YYNGEE. This CDR3 is built from 13 residues.

The rearrangement joins TRBV18 to TRBJ2-5; 7 bases are a match to TRBD1. The V segment lost 6 bases and the J segment 5 bases; nucleotides outside the gene matches: 15. The CDR3 has 16 residues. CDR1 KGHSH and CDR2 LQKENI come from the germline V gene. The CDR3 DNA reads TGTGCCAGCTCTCAACTCTCGGACAGGCCCTGGGAGACCCAGTACTTC. Its translation: CASSQLSDRPWETQYF.

J is TRBJ1-1 and V is TRBV28; a possible D gene is TRBD1 (5 bases). This CDR3 has 16 amino acids. Germline CDR1 MDHEN, CDR2 SYDVKM. V lost 5 bases and J 0 bases, leaving 16 bases between the germline ends. CDR3 nucleotide sequence: TGTGCCAGCAGTCCTGGCAGGGTAACCTTGAACACTGAAGCTTTCTTT. Amino acids: CASSPGRVTLNTEAFF.

This clone was seen a handful of times. This sequence joins TRBV11-3 and TRBJ2-3, with 7 bases lining up with TRBD2. CDR1 is SGHNT, CDR2 YENEEA, per germline. The CDR3 is 14 residues long. Trimming cost V 1 base and J 5 bases; bases outside gene matches: 3. The CDR3: CASSLGGGKDTQYF. The CDR3 nucleotides read TGTGCCAGCAGCTTAGGCGGGGGAAAAGATACGCAGTATTTT.

The CDR3 protein is CASSDDRNNEQFF. For the CDR3, the DNA is TGTGCCAGCAGCGACGACAGAAACAATGAGCAGTTCTTC. This chain connects TRBV7-7 to TRBJ2-1; D might be TRBD1 (5 bases). With 5 bases removed from V and 5 bases from J, the gap between germline ends came to 10 bases. CDR3 length: 13 residues. From germline, CDR1 is SSHAT and CDR2 FNYEAQ (reference sequence).

This clone occurred a few times. The sample holds other DNA sequences that translate to the same CDR3. The gene calls are TRBV30 and TRBJ2-2, with D possibly TRBD2 on 6 matching bases. The CDR3 covers 14 residues. The germline CDR1 and CDR2 sequences are GTSNPN and SVGIG (reference sequence). Trimming pared 3 bases from V and 2 bases from J, leaving 10 bases between. CDR3 amino acids: CAWRRRGNTGELFF. CDR3 nucleotides: TGTGCCTGGAGAAGGCGGGGAAACACCGGGGAGCTGTTTTTT.

The genes are TRBV15 and TRBJ2-7; the match to TRBD2 covers 8 bases. The CDR3 extends over 17 amino acids. Germline V lookup: CDR1 LNHNV, CDR2 YYDKDF (reference sequence). The trim removed 3 bases at V and 0 bases at J, leaving 10 bases unmatched. CDR3 protein: CATSSLGGGPSSYEQYF. CDR3 bases: TGTGCCACCAGCAGCCTCGGGGGGGGCCCCAGCTCCTACGAGCAGTACTTC.

This sequence joins TRBV5-6 and TRBJ2-5; D unresolved. This CDR3 region has 12 residues. Germline V gene lookup returns CDR1 SGHDT and CDR2 YYEEEE. V dropped 3 bases and J dropped 7 bases, with 10 bases sitting between them. This chain's CDR3 is CASSSLPGTQYF. As DNA, the CDR3 is TGTGCCAGCAGCTCCCTCCCGGGGACCCAGTACTTC.

The V gene is TRBV6-5, the J gene TRBJ1-6, with D possibly being TRBD1 (6 bases). CDR1 and CDR2 (germline): MNHEY, SVGAGI. This CDR3 has 16 amino acids. V was clipped by 2 bases and J by 6 bases, with 14 bases between them. In DNA form, the CDR3 reads TGTGCCAGCAGTTACCAGACCGACAGGCCTAATTCACCCCTCCACTTT. It yields the protein CASSYQTDRPNSPLHF.